The rows below give T cell receptor beta chains drawn from one sample of a study of cytomegalovirus exposure and HLA in healthy donors. Some clones are missing from TCRdb's copy, which holds only in-frame ones; the method was immunoSEQ multiplex PCR. The sample includes roughly 120,000 clones, about three quarters of them seen just once. The specimen was PBMCs. Source of these receptors: a woman younger than 45 in good health and CMV-seronegative. Each CDR3 is given with its conserved first and last residue. D genes are given only for firm matches. The size of a clone is reported for some rows only, either as once, few or many, or as a class for expanded clones.

>few|TRBV5-6|TRBJ2-2|TRBD1
CASSWGQGVTGELFF
TGTGCCAGCAGCTGGGGACAGGGGGTCACCGGGGAGCTGTTTTTT
>NA|TRBV10-1|TRBJ1-5|NA
CASSDPTGTRRKVSNQPQHF
TGCGCCAGCAGTGACCCGACCGGGACTCGGAGGAAGGTTAGCAATCAGCCCCAGCATTTT
>NA|TRBV4-3|TRBJ1-5|TRBD1
CASSHDGTGPWEPQHF
TGCGCCAGCAGCCATGATGGGACAGGCCCTTGGGAGCCCCAGCATTTT
>NA|TRBV4-3|TRBJ1-6|NA
CASSQDRGSLNSPLHF
TGCGCCAGCAGCCAAGATCGAGGCAGCTTAAATTCACCCCTCCACTTT
>NA|TRBV6-1|TRBJ1-2|TRBD1
CASSELGTDYNYGYTF
TGTGCCAGCAGTGAACTCGGGACAGACTATAACTATGGCTACACCTTC
>NA|TRBV7-2|TRBJ2-6|NA
CASSSTGANVLTF
TGTGCCAGCAGCTCCACTGGGGCCAACGTCCTGACTTTC
>NA|TRBV28|TRBJ2-7|NA
CASRLGTMTYEQYF
TGTGCCAGCCGCTTGGGGACAATGACCTACGAGCAGTACTTC
>NA|TRBV28|TRBJ1-1|TRBD1
CASRPRTGWQTEAFF
TGTGCCAGCAGGCCTCGGACAGGGTGGCAGACTGAAGCTTTCTTT
>NA|TRBV30|TRBJ1-5|NA
CAWSVRTFYSNQPQHF
TGTGCCTGGAGTGTTAGAACCTTTTATAGCAATCAGCCCCAGCATTTT
>NA|TRBV11-2|TRBJ2-7|NA
CASSETWSGHLYEQYF
TGTGCCAGCAGCGAAACTTGGTCGGGACACCTCTACGAGCAGTACTTC
>NA|TRBV7-2|TRBJ2-2|TRBD2
CASSPYGLAGPTNTGELFF
TGTGCCAGCAGCCCGTATGGACTAGCGGGGCCGACGAACACCGGGGAGCTGTTTTTT
>NA|TRBV6-6|TRBJ2-7|TRBD1
CASSYSGTVSYEQYF
TGTGCCAGCAGTTACTCCGGGACAGTCTCCTACGAGCAGTACTTC
>NA|TRBV9|TRBJ2-7|TRBD1
CASSLGDRESYEQYF
TGTGCCAGCAGCCTCGGGGACAGGGAATCCTACGAGCAGTACTTC
>NA|TRBV2|TRBJ2-3|TRBD1
CASSDPSDRGDTDTQYF
TGTGCCAGCAGTGACCCCTCCGACAGGGGGGACACAGATACGCAGTATTTT
>once|TRBV5-1|TRBJ2-7|TRBD1
CASSLAPGQFYEQYF
TGCGCCAGCAGCTTGGCCCCGGGACAGTTTTACGAGCAGTACTTC
>once|TRBV6-5|TRBJ2-7|TRBD1
CASSYTTGNPYEQYF
TGTGCCAGCAGTTACACGACAGGGAACCCCTACGAGCAGTACTTC